This T cell receptor beta chain was identified during a study of breast tumors, draining lymph nodes, adjacent tissues. Overall study results and limits: Data fit most tumor T cells coming from lymph node, expanding in tumor. Compared with basal-like, luminal-like tumors shared significantly more repertoire with nontumor tissue. Tumor TCR diversity was below lymph nodes but above nontumor tissue.

Germline V gives CDR1 LNHNV, CDR2 YYDKDF (reference sequence). CDR3 length: 15 amino acids. With 1 base clipped from V and 3 bases from J, the junction kept 5 bases outside the gene matches. TCRdb independently ran MiXCR on the multiplex PCR reads; one entry per CDR3 protein. This table has tens of thousands of distinct CDR3 sequences, approximately 62% appearing once. With regard to this clonotype: The target antigen is unknown.

The specimen was breast tumor tissue. This TCR derives from a female donor with breast cancer. Some clones in this sample may be carry-over from other donors' samples. The chain combines TRBV15 with TRBJ2-7, with TRBD2 matching over 8 bases. This chain's CDR3 is CATSRVYGTSYEQYF. The CDR3 DNA reads as TGTGCCACCAGCAGAGTATACGGGACTAGCTACGAGCAGTACTTC.